The clone carrying this TCR beta chain was counted many times. Its matching antigen is unknown. Patients aged 18 to 65 with hyperthyroidism were newly diagnosed, with duration under 2 months. Not enrolled were patients with uncontrolled infection, other autoimmune disease, pregnancy or lactation. The sample, blood from the first hyperthyroidism diagnosis, precedes any ophthalmopathy symptoms. Germline lookup yields CDR1 SGHAT and CDR2 FQNNGV. Trimming cost V 5 bases and J 1 base; bases outside gene matches: 18. The CDR3 is 20 amino acids. Amplification of TCR beta CDR3 regions used RNA as the template. First-round RT-PCR of the TCR CDR3 relied on the HTBI primer set. MiXCR, run by TCRdb on the multiplex PCR reads, gives a single entry per CDR3 protein. Of more than 550,000 distinct CDR3 sequences in the sample, 18% were seen once. This sample stems from a study of T cells in Graves' hyperthyroidism and ophthalmopathy.

General observations from the study: Ophthalmopathy and stable hyperthyroidism were separated by a 13 V-J model.

Material for sequencing was blood. The receptor comes from a woman aged 45 to 65 with Graves' hyperthyroidism that later progressed to Graves' ophthalmopathy. V gene TRBV11-2 combines with J gene TRBJ2-1; TRBD2 aligns across 9 bases. The CDR3 nucleotides read TGTGCCAGCAGCCCGTTAGCGGGACTAGCAATTTTGGCGTCCTACAATGAGCAGTTCTTC. Residues: CASSPLAGLAILASYNEQFF.